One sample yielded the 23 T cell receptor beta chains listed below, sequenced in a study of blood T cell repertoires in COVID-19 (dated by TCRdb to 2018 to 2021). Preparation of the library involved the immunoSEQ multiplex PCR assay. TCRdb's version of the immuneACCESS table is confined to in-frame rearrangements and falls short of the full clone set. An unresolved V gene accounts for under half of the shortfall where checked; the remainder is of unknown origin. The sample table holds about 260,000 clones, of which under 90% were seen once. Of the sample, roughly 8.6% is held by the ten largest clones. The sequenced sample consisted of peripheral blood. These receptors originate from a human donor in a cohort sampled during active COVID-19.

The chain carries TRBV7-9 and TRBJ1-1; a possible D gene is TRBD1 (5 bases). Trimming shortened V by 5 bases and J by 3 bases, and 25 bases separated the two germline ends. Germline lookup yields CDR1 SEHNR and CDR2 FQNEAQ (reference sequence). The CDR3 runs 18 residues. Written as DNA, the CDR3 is TGTGCCAGCAGCCTCTCGTACAGGAGGGGAGATTTGGACACTGAAGCTTTCTTT. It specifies CASSLSYRRGDLDTEAFF.

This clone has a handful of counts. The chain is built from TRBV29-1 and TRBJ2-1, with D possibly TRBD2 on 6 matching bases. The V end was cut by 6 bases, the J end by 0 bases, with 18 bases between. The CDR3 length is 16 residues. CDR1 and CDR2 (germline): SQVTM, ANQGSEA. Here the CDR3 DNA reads TGCAGCGTGGGCCCTTTCGGGACTCGCTCCTACAATGAGCAGTTCTTC. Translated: CSVGPFGTRSYNEQFF.

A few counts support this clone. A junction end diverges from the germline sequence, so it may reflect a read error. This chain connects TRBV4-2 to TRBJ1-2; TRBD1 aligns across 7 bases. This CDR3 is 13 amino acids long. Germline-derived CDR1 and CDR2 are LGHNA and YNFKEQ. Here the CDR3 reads CASSQDRAYGYTF. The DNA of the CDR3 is TGTGCCAGCAGTCAAGACAGGGCCTATGGCTACACCTTC.

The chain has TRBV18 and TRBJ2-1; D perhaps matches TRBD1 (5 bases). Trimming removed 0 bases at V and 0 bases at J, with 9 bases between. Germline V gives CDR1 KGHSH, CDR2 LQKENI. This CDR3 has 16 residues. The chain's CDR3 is CASSPPGRSSYNEQFF. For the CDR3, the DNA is TGTGCCAGCTCACCACCGGGGCGGAGCTCCTACAATGAGCAGTTCTTC.

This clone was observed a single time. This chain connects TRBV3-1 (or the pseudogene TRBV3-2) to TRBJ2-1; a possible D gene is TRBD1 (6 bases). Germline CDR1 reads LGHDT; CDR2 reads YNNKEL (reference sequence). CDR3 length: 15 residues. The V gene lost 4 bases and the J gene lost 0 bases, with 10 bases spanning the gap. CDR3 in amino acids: CASSPTGSSYNEQFF. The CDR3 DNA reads TGTGCCAGCAGCCCGACAGGTTCCTCCTACAATGAGCAGTTCTTC.

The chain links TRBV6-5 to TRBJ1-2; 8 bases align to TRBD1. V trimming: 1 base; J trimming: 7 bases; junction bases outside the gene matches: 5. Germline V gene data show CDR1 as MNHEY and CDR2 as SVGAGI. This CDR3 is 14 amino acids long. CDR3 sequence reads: CASSYFGQGSGYTF. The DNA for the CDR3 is TGTGCCAGCAGTTACTTTGGACAGGGAAGTGGCTACACCTTC.

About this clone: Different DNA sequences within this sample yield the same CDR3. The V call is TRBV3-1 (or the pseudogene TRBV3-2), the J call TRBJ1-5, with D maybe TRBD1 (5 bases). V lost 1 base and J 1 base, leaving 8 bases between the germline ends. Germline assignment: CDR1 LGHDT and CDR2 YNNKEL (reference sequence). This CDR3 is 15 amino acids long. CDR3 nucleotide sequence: TGTGCCAGCAGCCAAGTGCGGGACAGCAATCAGCCCCAGCATTTT. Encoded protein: CASSQVRDSNQPQHF.

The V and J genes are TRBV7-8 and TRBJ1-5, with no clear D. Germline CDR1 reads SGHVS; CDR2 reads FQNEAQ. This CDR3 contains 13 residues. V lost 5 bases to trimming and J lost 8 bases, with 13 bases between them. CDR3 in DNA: TGTGCCAGCAGCCCCCGGGGTAGGAAGCCCCAGCATTTT. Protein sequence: CASSPRGRKPQHF. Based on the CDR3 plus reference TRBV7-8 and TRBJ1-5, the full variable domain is GAGVSQSPRYKVAKRGQDVALRCDPISGHVSLFWYQQALGQGPEFLTYFQNEAQLDKSGLPSDRFFAERPEGSVSTLKIQRTQQEDSAVYLCASSPRGRKPQHFGDGTRLSIL.

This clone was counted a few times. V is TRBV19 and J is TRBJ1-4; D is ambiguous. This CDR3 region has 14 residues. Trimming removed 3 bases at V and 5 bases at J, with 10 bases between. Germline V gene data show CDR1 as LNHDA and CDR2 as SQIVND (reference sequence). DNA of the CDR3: TGTGCCAGTAGTATTCAGGTTACGAATGAAAAACTGTTTTTT. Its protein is CASSIQVTNEKLFF.

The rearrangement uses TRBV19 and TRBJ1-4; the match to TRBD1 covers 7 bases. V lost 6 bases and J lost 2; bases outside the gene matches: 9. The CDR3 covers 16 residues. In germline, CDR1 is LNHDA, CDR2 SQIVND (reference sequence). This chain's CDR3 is CASREIRGPTNEKLFF. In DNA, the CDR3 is TGTGCCAGTAGAGAGATAAGGGGGCCTACTAATGAAAAACTGTTTTTT.

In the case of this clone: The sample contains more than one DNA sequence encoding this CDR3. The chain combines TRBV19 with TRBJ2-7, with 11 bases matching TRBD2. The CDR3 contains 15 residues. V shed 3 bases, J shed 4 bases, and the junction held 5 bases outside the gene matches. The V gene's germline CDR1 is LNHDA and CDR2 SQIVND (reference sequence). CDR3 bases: TGTGCCAGTAGTATCCTAGCGGGAGGCCCTTACGAGCAGTACTTC. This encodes CASSILAGGPYEQYF.

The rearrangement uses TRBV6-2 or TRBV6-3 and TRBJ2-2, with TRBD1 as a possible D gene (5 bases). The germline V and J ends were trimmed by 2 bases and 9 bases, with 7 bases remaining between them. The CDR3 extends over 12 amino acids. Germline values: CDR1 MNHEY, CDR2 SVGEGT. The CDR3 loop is CASSYGARELFF. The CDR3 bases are TGTGCCAGCAGTTACGGGGCACGGGAGCTGTTTTTT.

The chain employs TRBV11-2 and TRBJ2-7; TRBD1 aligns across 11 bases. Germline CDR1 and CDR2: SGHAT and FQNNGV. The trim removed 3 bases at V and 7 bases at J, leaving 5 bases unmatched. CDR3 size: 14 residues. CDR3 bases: TGTGCCAGCAGCTTTGGACAGGGGGCGTTTGAGCAGTACTTC. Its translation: CASSFGQGAFEQYF. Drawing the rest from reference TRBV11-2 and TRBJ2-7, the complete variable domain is EAGVAQSPRYKIIEKRQSVAFWCNPISGHATLYWYQQILGQGPKLLIQFQNNGVVDDSQLPKDRFSAERLKGVDSTLKIQPAKLEDSAVYLCASSFGQGAFEQYFGPGTRLTVT.

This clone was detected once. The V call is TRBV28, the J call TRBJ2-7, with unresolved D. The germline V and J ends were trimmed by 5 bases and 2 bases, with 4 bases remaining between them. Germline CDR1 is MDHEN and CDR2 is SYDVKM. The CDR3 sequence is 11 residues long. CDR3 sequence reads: CASSQTYEQYF. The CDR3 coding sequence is TGTGCCAGCAGTCAGACCTACGAGCAGTACTTC. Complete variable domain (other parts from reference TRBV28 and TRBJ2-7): DVKVTQSSRYLVKRTGEKVFLECVQDMDHENMFWYRQDPGLGLRLIYFSYDVKMKEKGDIPEGYSVSREKKERFSLILESASTNQTSMYLCASSQTYEQYFGPGTRLTVT.

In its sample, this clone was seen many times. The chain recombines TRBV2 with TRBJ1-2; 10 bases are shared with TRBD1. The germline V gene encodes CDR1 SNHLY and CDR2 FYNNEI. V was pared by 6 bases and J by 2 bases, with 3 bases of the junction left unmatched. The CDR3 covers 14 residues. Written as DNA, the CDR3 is TGTGCCAGCAGCCGACAGGGGGCCAACTATGGCTACACCTTC. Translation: CASSRQGANYGYTF.

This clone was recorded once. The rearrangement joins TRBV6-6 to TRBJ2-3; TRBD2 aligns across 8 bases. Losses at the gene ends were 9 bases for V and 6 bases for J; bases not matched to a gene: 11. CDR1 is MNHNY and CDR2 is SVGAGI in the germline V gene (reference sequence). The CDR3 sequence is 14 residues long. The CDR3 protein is CASCDRGGSDTQYF. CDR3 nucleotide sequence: TGTGCCAGTTGTGATCGGGGGGGGAGTGATACGCAGTATTTT.

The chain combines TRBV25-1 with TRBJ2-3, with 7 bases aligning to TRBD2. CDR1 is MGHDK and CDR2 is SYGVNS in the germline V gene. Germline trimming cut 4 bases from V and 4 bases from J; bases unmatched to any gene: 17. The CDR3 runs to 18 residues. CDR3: CASSATTHPGGRADTQYF. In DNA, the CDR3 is TGTGCCAGCAGTGCGACAACCCACCCGGGAGGAAGGGCAGATACGCAGTATTTT. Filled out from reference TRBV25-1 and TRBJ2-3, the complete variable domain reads EADIYQTPRYLVIGTGKKITLECSQTMGHDKMYWYQQDPGMELHLIHYSYGVNSTEKGDLSSESTVSRIRTEHFPLTLESARPSHTSQYLCASSATTHPGGRADTQYFGPGTRLTVL.

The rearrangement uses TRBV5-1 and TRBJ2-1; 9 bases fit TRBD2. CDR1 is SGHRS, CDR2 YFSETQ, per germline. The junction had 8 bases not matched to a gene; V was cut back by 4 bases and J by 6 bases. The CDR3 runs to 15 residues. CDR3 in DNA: TGCGCCAGCAGCACGGGACTAGCACAACCCAATGAGCAGTTCTTC. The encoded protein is CASSTGLAQPNEQFF.

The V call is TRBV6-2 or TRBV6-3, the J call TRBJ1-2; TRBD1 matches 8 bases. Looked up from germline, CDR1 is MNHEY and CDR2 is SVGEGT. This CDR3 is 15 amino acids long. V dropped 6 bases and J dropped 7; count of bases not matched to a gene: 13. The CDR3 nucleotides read TGTGCCAGCAGCTTATGGGGACAGGCAGTCAGTGGCTACACCTTC. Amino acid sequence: CASSLWGQAVSGYTF.

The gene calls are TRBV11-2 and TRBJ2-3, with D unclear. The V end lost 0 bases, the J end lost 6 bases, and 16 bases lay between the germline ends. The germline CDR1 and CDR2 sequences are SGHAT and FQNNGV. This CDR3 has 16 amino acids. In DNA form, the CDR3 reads TGTGCCAGCAGCTTAGATCGGTGGTTTTCAGGTGATACGCAGTATTTT. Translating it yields CASSLDRWFSGDTQYF.

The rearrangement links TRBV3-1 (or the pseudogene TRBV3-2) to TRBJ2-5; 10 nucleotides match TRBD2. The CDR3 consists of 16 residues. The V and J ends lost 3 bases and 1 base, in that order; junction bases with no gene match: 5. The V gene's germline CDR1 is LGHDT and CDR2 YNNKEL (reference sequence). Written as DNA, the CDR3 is TGTGCCAGCAGCCAGAGGACTAGCGGAGTCCAAGAGACCCAGTACTTC. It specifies CASSQRTSGVQETQYF.

CDR3 coding DNA: TGTGCCAGCAGCGTTAGCGGGAGTGCGTACGAGCAGTACTTC. Translating gives CASSVSGSAYEQYF. V and J are TRBV5-4 and TRBJ2-7; 9 bases fit TRBD2. The V and J ends lost 4 bases and 4 bases, in that order; junction bases with no gene match: 6. Germline CDR1 reads SGHNT; CDR2 reads YYREEE (reference sequence). CDR3 length: 14 amino acids.

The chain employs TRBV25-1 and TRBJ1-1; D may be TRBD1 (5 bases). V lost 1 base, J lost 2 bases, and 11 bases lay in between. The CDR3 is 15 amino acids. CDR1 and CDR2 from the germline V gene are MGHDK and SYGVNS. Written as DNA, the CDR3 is TGTGCCAGCAGTGAATCCGGACATATAAACACTGAAGCTTTCTTT. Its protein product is CASSESGHINTEAFF.